This TCR beta chain is from a study of T-cell memory formation after mild COVID-19. Study as a whole: The two donors had largely donor-specific TCR clusters.

In regard to this clonotype: Antigen: not known.

This CDR3 spans 17 amino acids. V dropped 9 bases and J dropped 10 bases, with 31 bases sitting between them. Germline CDR1 reads SGHNT; CDR2 reads YENEEA. TCRdb itself ran the 5' RACE reads through MiXCR, one entry per CDR3 protein. The table has 430,000 or so distinct CDR3 sequences, roughly 25% seen once. Study-wide results and limits: What remained unconfirmed was the SARS-CoV-2 specificity of second-wave clones peaking on day 37.

The TCR was taken from an adult woman who had mild COVID-19 (a few samples of this study predate the infection). Cell type and time point are not known. This rearrangement joins TRBV11-3 to TRBJ2-1, with a tentative D call TRBD2 (6 bases). The sample comprised PBMCs or a T cell subset sorted from them (not recorded which). Here the CDR3 reads CASTGSGQGSPQGEQFF. The CDR3 coding sequence is TGTGCCAGTACCGGGAGTGGGCAGGGATCCCCCCAGGGAGAGCAGTTCTTC. The variable domain in full, with the rest retrieved from reference TRBV11-3 and TRBJ2-1, is EAGVVQSPRYKIIEKKQPVAFWCNPISGHNTLYWYLQNLGQGPELLIRYENEEAVDDSQLPKDRFSAERLKGVDSTLKIQPAELGDSAVYLCASTGSGQGSPQGEQFFGPGTRLTVL.